The clone carrying this T cell receptor (beta chain) occurred once. This table comes from immunoSEQ multiplex PCR, and its TCRdb copy is limited to in-frame clones, with some not included. Among 85,000 to 100,000 clones listed, about 87% were seen once. Trimming removed 4 bases from V and 0 bases from J; junction bases left unmatched: 10. The germline V gene has CDR1 SGHNT and CDR2 YYREEE (reference sequence). The CDR3 contains 17 residues. These data are taken from a study of identifying expanded T cells in peripheral blood. Collection occurred without any documented infections or immune events in donors.

The sequenced sample consisted of blood. The TCR sequence derives from a person aged 18 to 75 in good health. This chain links TRBV5-4 with TRBJ2-3; 8 bases agree with TRBD2. The CDR3 DNA follows: TGTGCCAGCAGCACCGGACTAGCAGAGCTGAGCACAGATACGCAGTATTTT. Encoded protein: CASSTGLAELSTDTQYF.